Shown below are 14 T cell receptor beta chains from a single sample sequenced in a study of radiation and T cells in renal cell carcinoma. The time point was: blood 4 weeks post-SBRT, at nephrectomy. Regarding treatment: 15 Gy SBRT to primary tumor, nephrectomy 4 weeks later. The data were produced by immunoSEQ multiplex PCR, yet TCRdb's version contains in-frame clones alone and is incomplete. The table has about 78,000 clones, around 89% seen once. The input for sequencing was blood, taken from a patient whose treatment included radiotherapy and nephrectomy. These TCRs come from a woman in her seventies with renal cell carcinoma.

V usage is TRBV7-9 and J usage is TRBJ2-1; D assignment may be TRBD1 or TRBD2 (5 bases each). The CDR3 runs to 16 residues. V was cut by 1 base and J by 10 bases, with 20 bases left in between. Germline CDR1 SEHNR, CDR2 FQNEAQ (reference sequence). The CDR3 region has the DNA TGTGCCAGCAGCTTAGTCTCCGGGACGGATAACCGGGAGCAGTTCTTC. This sequence encodes CASSLVSGTDNREQFF.

J is TRBJ1-5 and V is TRBV6-1; D gene unclear. CDR1 MNHNS and CDR2 SASEGT come from the germline V gene. With 2 bases removed from V and 9 bases from J, the gap between germline ends came to 11 bases. This CDR3 region has 13 residues. The DNA for the CDR3 is TGTGCCAGCAGTGAAAGATCCACCCGGCCCCAGCATTTT. It specifies CASSERSTRPQHF.

The V and J genes are TRBV7-9 and TRBJ1-6; D is unresolved. Germline V CDR1 and CDR2: SEHNR, FQNEAQ (reference sequence). Between the trimmed V and J ends, which lost 1 base and 10 bases, there was a span of 11 bases. The CDR3 has 14 residues. The CDR3 nucleotides read TGTGCCAGCAGCTTAGTTATGGGGAAATCACCCCTCCACTTT. Protein product: CASSLVMGKSPLHF.

The genes are TRBV9 and TRBJ1-1; 7 bases fit TRBD1. Unmatched junction bases numbered 8, after V lost 1 base and J lost 5 bases. CDR1 and CDR2 from the germline V gene are SGDLS and YYNGEE. The CDR3 sequence is 15 residues long. The CDR3 is CASSVLPGGKTEAFF. The CDR3 DNA reads as TGTGCCAGCAGCGTATTGCCAGGGGGGAAGACTGAAGCTTTCTTT.

The table lists this clone with a few counts. The V call is TRBV2, the J call TRBJ1-1; tentative D call: TRBD1 (5 bases). V lost 6 bases to trimming and J lost 4 bases, with 15 bases between them. CDR1 is SNHLY, CDR2 FYNNEI, per germline. The CDR3 has 14 amino acids. DNA of the CDR3: TGTGCCAGCAGGGGTGGGGCGGGGAGCACTGAAGCTTTCTTT. It codes for CASRGGAGSTEAFF.

This chain links TRBV19 with TRBJ2-5, with a tentative D call TRBD1 (6 bases). Trimming removed 5 bases at V and 2 bases at J, with 18 bases between. The V gene's germline CDR1 is LNHDA and CDR2 SQIVND (reference sequence). The CDR3 consists of 16 residues. The CDR3 is CASSAWTVTNQETQYF. CDR3 nucleotides: TGTGCCAGTAGTGCCTGGACAGTCACAAATCAAGAGACCCAGTACTTC.

The CDR3: CASSTGRGGQPQHF. The CDR3 DNA sequence: TGTGCCAGTAGTACGGGGCGTGGTGGCCAGCCCCAGCATTTT. This chain uses TRBV19 with TRBJ1-5; maybe TRBD1 (5 bases). Trimming shortened V by 4 bases and J by 7 bases, and 14 bases separated the two germline ends. There are 14 residues in the CDR3. Germline loops: CDR1 LNHDA, CDR2 SQIVND (reference sequence). Full variable domain (outside the CDR3, taken from reference TRBV19 and TRBJ1-5): DGGITQSPKYLFRKEGQNVTLSCEQNLNHDAMYWYRQDPGQGLRLIYYSQIVNDFQKGDIAEGYSVSREKKESFPLTVTSAQKNPTAFYLCASSTGRGGQPQHFGDGTRLSIL.

The chain has TRBV18 and TRBJ2-7; no clear D gene. Germline CDR1 and CDR2: KGHSH and LQKENI. The CDR3 contains 12 residues. V was pared by 2 bases and J by 7 bases, with 9 bases between. Written as DNA, the CDR3 is TGTGCCAGCTCACCAGGAAACGGTGAGCAGTACTTC. Translated, it gives CASSPGNGEQYF.

The CDR3 loop is CASSGTGPLMNTEAFF. DNA for the CDR3: TGTGCCAGCAGTGGGACAGGGCCCCTCATGAACACTGAAGCTTTCTTT. V gene TRBV28 combines with J gene TRBJ1-1, with 9 bases matching TRBD1. This CDR3 region has 16 residues. J lost 0 bases, V lost 5 bases, and 7 bases had no gene match. CDR1 is MDHEN, CDR2 SYDVKM, per germline.

The table lists this clone with a count of one. The chain links TRBV6-4 to TRBJ2-1, with 7 bases fitting TRBD1. CDR3 size: 15 residues. Losses at the gene ends were 1 base for V and 3 bases for J; bases not matched to a gene: 3. Germline V gene lookup returns CDR1 MRHNA and CDR2 SNTAGT. The CDR3 DNA reads TGTGCCAGCAGTGACTGGGGACAGCGCTACAATGAGCAGTTCTTC. Its protein is CASSDWGQRYNEQFF.

V and J are TRBV10-3 and TRBJ1-2, with D tentatively TRBD1 (5 bases). The germline gives CDR1 ENHRY, CDR2 SYGVKD. Trimming removed 4 bases at V and 4 bases at J, with 13 bases between. This CDR3 contains 14 residues. CDR3 protein: CAISGVGEAYGYTF. The CDR3 nucleotides read TGTGCCATCAGTGGCGTAGGGGAGGCCTATGGCTACACCTTC.

V gene TRBV10-3 combines with J gene TRBJ1-3, with D hard to call. Germline-derived CDR1 and CDR2 are ENHRY and SYGVKD. Between the trimmed V and J ends, which lost 3 bases and 0 bases, there was a span of 9 bases. The CDR3 totals 15 residues. For the CDR3, the DNA is TGTGCCATCAGTGAAGGTCTGAGCTCTGGAAACACCATATATTTT. It specifies CAISEGLSSGNTIYF.

The chain couples TRBV14 to TRBJ1-2; D remains unclear. V lost 0 bases, J lost 6 bases, and 11 bases lay in between. Germline V gene lookup returns CDR1 SGHDN and CDR2 FVKESK. The CDR3 spans 14 residues. CDR3 in amino acids: CASSQDRHPDGYTF. In DNA, the CDR3 is TGTGCCAGCAGCCAAGATAGGCACCCCGATGGCTACACCTTC.

The V call is TRBV6-5, the J call TRBJ2-7; 9 bases match TRBD2. J gave up 4 bases and V 3 bases, and 7 bases lay outside the gene matches. The germline V gene encodes CDR1 MNHEY and CDR2 SVGAGI. The CDR3 extends over 15 amino acids. Written as DNA, the CDR3 is TGTGCCAGCAGTTATCAAGCGGGGGGCCCGTACGAGCAGTACTTC. Amino acid sequence: CASSYQAGGPYEQYF.